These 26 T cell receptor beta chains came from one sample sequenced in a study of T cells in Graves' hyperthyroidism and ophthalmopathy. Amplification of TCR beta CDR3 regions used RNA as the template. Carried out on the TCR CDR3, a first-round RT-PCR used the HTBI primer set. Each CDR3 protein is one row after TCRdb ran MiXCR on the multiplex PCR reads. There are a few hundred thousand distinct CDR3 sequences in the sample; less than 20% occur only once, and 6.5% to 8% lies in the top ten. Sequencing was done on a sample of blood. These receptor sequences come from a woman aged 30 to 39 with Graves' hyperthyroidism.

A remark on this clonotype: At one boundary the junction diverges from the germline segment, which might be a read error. The CDR3 DNA reads as TGTGCCAGCAGCGACCCCCCCCTGACTAGCTCCTACAATGGGCAGTTCTTC. It translates to CASSDPPLTSSYNGQFF. The chain joins TRBV9 to TRBJ2-1; 7 nucleotides line up with TRBD2. Per the germline V gene, CDR1 is SGDLS and CDR2 is YYNGEE. This CDR3 is 17 amino acids long.

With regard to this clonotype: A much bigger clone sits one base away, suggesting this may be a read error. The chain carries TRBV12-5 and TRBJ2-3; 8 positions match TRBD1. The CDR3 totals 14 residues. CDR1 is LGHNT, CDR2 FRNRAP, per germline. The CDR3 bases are TGTGCTAGTGGACAGGGGGTTGAGACAGGTACGCAGTATTTT. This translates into CASGQGVETGTQYF.

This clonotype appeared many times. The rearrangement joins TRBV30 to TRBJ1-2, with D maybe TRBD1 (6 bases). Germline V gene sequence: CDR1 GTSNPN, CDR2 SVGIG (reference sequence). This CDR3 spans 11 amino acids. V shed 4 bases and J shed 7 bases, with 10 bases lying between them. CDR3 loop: CAWITGSGYTF. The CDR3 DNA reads TGTGCCTGGATTACAGGGTCTGGCTACACCTTC.

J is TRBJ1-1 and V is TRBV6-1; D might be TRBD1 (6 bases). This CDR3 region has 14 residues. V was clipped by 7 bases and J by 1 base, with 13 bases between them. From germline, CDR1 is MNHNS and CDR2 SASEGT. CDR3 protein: CASTPAGENTEAFF. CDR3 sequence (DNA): TGTGCCAGCACCCCCGCAGGGGAGAACACTGAAGCTTTCTTT.

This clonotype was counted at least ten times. CDR3 sequence: CASSLDAGVRSDEQFF. In nucleotides, the CDR3 is TGTGCCAGCAGCTTAGACGCGGGAGTTCGGAGCGATGAGCAGTTCTTC. The gene calls are TRBV11-2 and TRBJ2-1; 7 bases agree with TRBD2. V shed 0 bases and J 8 bases; nucleotides not matched to a gene: 10. In germline, CDR1 is SGHAT, CDR2 FQNNGV. The CDR3 covers 16 residues.

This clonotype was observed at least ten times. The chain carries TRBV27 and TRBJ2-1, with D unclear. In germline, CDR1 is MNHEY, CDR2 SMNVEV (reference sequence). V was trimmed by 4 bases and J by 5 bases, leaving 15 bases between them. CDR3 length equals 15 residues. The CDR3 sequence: CASSYLLGIDNEQFF. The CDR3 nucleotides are TGTGCCAGCAGTTATTTGCTCGGAATAGACAATGAGCAGTTCTTC.

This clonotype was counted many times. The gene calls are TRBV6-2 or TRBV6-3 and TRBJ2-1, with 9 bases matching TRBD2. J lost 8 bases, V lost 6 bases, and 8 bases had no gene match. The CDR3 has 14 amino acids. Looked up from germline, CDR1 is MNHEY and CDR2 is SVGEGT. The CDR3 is CASRSSGSSHEQFF. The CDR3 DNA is TGTGCCAGCAGGAGTAGCGGGAGTAGCCATGAGCAGTTCTTC.

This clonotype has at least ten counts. CDR3 in amino acids: CASSRGMRGTQYF. The CDR3 DNA reads TGTGCCAGCAGTCGGGGGATGCGGGGTACGCAGTATTTT. The chain combines TRBV28 with TRBJ2-3; possible D gene TRBD2, 6 bases. In germline, CDR1 is MDHEN, CDR2 SYDVKM. This CDR3 comprises 13 residues. Trimming stripped 5 bases from V and 8 bases from J, with 14 bases between.

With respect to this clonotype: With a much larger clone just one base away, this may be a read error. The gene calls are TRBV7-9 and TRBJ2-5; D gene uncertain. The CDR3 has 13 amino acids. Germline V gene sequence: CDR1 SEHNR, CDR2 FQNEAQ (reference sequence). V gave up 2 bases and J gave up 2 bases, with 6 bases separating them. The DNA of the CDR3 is TGTGCCAGCAGCTTAATGACGCAAGAGACCCAGTACTTC. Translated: CASSLMTQETQYF.

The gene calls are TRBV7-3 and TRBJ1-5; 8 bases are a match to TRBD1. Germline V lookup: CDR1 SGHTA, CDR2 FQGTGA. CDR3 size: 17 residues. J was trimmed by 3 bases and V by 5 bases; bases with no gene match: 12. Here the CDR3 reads CASSKRPGTGVNQPQHF. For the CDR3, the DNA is TGTGCCAGCAGCAAACGTCCCGGGACAGGAGTCAATCAGCCCCAGCATTTT.

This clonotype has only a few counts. CDR3 bases: TGCAGCGTTGATGGGTCGACTAGCGGGAGCCCCCCAGATACGCAGTATTTT. Amino acids: CSVDGSTSGSPPDTQYF. The chain uses TRBV29-1 and TRBJ2-3; 12 bases match TRBD2. V shed 3 bases and J 4 bases; nucleotides not matched to a gene: 11. The CDR3 runs 17 residues. Germline lookup yields CDR1 SQVTM and CDR2 ANQGSEA.

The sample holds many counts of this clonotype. The CDR3 nucleotides are TGTGCCATCAAAATAGGACAGAGCTCCTACGAGCAGTACTTC. It is translated as CAIKIGQSSYEQYF. The chain recombines TRBV10-3 with TRBJ2-7; TRBD1 is a possible D gene (6 bases). The CDR3 is 14 amino acids. Per germline, CDR1 ENHRY and CDR2 SYGVKD. With 7 bases removed from V and 0 bases from J, the gap between germline ends came to 13 bases.

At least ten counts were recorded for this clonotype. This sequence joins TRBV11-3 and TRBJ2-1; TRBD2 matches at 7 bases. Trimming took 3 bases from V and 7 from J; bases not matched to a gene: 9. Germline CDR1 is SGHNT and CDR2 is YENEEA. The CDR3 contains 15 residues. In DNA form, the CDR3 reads TGTGCCAGCAGCTTGGCTAGCGGCGTGTGGAATGAGCAGTTCTTC. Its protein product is CASSLASGVWNEQFF.

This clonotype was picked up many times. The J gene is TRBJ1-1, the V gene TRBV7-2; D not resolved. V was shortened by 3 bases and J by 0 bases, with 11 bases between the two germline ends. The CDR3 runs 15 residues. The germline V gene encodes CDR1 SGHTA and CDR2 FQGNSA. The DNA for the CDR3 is TGTGCCAGCAGCTTTTTAGGTCCCCTGAACACTGAAGCTTTCTTT. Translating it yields CASSFLGPLNTEAFF.

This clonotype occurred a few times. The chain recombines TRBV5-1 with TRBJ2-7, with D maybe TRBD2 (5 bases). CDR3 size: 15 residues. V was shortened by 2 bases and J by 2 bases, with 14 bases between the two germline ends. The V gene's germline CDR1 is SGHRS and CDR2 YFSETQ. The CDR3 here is CASSFISGSPYEQYF. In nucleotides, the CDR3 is TGCGCCAGCAGCTTCATAAGCGGTTCGCCCTACGAGCAGTACTTC.

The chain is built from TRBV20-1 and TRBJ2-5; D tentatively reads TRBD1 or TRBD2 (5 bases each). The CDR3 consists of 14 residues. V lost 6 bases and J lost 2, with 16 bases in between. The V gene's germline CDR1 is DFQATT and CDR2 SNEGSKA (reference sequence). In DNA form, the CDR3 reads TGCAGTGCGCCCCGGGACCTTAGACAAGAGACCCAGTACTTC. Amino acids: CSAPRDLRQETQYF.

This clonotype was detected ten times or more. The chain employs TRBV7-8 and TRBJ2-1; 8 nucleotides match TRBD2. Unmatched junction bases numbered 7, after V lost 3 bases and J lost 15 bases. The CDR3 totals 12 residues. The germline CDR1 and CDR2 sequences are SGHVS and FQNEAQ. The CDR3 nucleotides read TGTGCCAGCAGCTTTAGTACGGGAGGGTCGTTCTTC. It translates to CASSFSTGGSFF.

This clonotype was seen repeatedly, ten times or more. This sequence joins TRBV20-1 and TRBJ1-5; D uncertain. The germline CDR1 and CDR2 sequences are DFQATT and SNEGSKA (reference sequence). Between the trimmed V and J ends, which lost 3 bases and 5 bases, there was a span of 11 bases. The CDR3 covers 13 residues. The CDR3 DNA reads TGCAGTGCTAGTATGGCAGAATATCAGCCCCAGCATTTT. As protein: CSASMAEYQPQHF.

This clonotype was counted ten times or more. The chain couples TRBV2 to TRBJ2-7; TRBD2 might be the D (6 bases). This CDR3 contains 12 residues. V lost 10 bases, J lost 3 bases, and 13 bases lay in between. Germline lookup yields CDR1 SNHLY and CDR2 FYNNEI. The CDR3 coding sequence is TGTGCCATCGGGGACTTCATCTACGAGCAGTACTTC. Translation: CAIGDFIYEQYF.

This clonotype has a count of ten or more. CDR3 amino acids: CASSFGTGGTGELFF. The CDR3 DNA sequence: TGTGCCAGCAGCTTCGGGACAGGGGGCACCGGGGAGCTGTTTTTT. The chain employs TRBV9 and TRBJ2-2; 11 bases align to TRBD1. Germline values: CDR1 SGDLS, CDR2 YYNGEE. The V segment lost 4 bases and the J segment 4 bases; nucleotides outside the gene matches: 3. The CDR3 extends over 15 amino acids.

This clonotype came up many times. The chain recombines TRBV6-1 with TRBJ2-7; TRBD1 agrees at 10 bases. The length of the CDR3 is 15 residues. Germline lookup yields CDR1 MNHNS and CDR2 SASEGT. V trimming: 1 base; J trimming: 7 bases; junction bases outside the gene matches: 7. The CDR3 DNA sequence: TGTGCCAGCAGTGAAGGAAGACAGGGGGCCAGGGAGCAGTACTTC. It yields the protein CASSEGRQGAREQYF.

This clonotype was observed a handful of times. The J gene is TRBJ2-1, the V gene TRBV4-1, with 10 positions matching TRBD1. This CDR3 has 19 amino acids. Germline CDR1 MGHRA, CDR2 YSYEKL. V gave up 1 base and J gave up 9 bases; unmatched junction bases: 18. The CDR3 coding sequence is TGCGCCAGCAGCCAAGGGGTTCTCCCTGGGACAGGGGCTGGCGGTGAGCAGTTCTTC. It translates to CASSQGVLPGTGAGGEQFF.

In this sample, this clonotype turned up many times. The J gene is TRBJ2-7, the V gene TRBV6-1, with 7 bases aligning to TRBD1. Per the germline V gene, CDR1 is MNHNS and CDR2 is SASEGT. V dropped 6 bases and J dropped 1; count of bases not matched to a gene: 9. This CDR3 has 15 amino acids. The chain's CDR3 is CASSPPVTGSYEQYF. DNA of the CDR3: TGTGCCAGCAGCCCTCCCGTGACAGGGTCCTACGAGCAGTACTTC.

The CDR3 reads CAISDRDRGPYEQFF. Here the CDR3 DNA reads TGTGCCATCAGTGACCGGGACAGGGGTCCGTATGAGCAGTTCTTC. The V gene is TRBV10-3, the J gene TRBJ2-1; 10 bases line up with TRBD1. With 3 bases clipped from V and 8 bases from J, the junction kept 7 bases outside the gene matches. Germline CDR1 is ENHRY and CDR2 is SYGVKD. The CDR3 extends over 15 amino acids.

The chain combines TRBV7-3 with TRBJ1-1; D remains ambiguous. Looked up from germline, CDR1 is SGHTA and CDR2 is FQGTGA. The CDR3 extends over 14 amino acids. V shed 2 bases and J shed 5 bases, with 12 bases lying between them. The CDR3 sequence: CASSLGPQDTEAFF. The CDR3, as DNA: TGTGCCAGCAGCTTAGGGCCCCAGGATACTGAAGCTTTCTTT.

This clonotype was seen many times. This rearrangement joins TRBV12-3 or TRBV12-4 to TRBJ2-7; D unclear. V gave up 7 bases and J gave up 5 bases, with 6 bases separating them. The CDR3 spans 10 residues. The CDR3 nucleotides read TGTGCCAGCAAGAGCCACGAGCAGTACTTC. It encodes CASKSHEQYF.